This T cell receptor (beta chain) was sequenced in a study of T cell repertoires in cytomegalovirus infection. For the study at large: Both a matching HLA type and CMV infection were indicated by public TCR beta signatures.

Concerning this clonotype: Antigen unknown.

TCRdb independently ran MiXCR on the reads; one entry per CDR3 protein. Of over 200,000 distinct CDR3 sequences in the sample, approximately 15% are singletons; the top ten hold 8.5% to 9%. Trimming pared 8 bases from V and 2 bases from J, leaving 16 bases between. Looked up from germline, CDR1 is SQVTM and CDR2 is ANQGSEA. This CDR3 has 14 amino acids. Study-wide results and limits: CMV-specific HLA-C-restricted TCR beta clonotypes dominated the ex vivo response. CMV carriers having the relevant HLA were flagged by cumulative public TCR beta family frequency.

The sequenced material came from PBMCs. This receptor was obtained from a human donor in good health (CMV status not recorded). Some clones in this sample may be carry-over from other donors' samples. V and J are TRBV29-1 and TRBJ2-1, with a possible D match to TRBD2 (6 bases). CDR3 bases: TGCAGCTTCCTCGGGGAGGCGACCTACAATGAGCAGTTCTTC. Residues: CSFLGEATYNEQFF.